These 17 T cell receptor beta chains originate from one sample sequenced in a study of chemoradiotherapy in HPV16-positive cancers. The protocol was immunoSEQ multiplex PCR, while the TCRdb copy is restricted to in-frame clones and leaves out a portion. The table lists over 30,000 clones, 80% of them singletons. The starting material was blood, obtained from a patient who underwent chemoradiotherapy. These receptors were taken from a human donor with HPV-associated anogenital cancer.

This chain joins TRBV11-2 and TRBJ1-1; D is unclear. Per the germline V gene, CDR1 is SGHAT and CDR2 is FQNNGV. This CDR3 comprises 11 residues. Trimming took 2 bases from V and 7 from J, leaving 5 bases between them. CDR3 in amino acids: CASSLTFEAFF. The CDR3 DNA sequence: TGTGCCAGCAGCTTAACTTTTGAAGCTTTCTTT.

This chain joins TRBV5-6 and TRBJ1-3; maybe TRBD1 (6 bases). Germline values: CDR1 SGHDT, CDR2 YYEEEE. V dropped 5 bases and J dropped 0 bases, with 24 bases sitting between them. The CDR3 is made up of 19 amino acids. The CDR3 sequence: CASSYSGRGRHFSGNTIYF. The DNA for the CDR3 is TGTGCCAGCAGTTACTCCGGTCGGGGGCGCCACTTCTCTGGAAACACCATATATTTT.

There are a few counts of this clone. The rearrangement joins TRBV12-5 to TRBJ1-1; 9 bases agree with TRBD1. V was pared by 2 bases and J by 3 bases, with 10 bases of the junction left unmatched. In germline, CDR1 is LGHNT, CDR2 FRNRAP. This CDR3 contains 17 residues. The CDR3 DNA reads as TGTGCTAGTGGTTTGCCCCGACAGGGGGGGTGGGACACTGAAGCTTTCTTT. Translating it yields CASGLPRQGGWDTEAFF.

The chain joins TRBV9 to TRBJ1-5; D unclear. Looked up from germline, CDR1 is SGDLS and CDR2 is YYNGEE. The length of the CDR3 is 13 residues. The germline V and J ends were trimmed by 3 bases and 4 bases, with 8 bases remaining between them. DNA for the CDR3: TGTGCCAGCAGCGAAGGATTAAATCAGCCCCAGCATTTT. The encoded protein is CASSEGLNQPQHF.

The V gene is TRBV6-1, the J gene TRBJ1-1; D is unclear. The CDR3 loop spans 15 amino acids. Germline CDR1 reads MNHNS; CDR2 reads SASEGT. V lost 1 base, J lost 3 bases, and 12 bases lay in between. The CDR3 reads CASSEDETRDTEAFF. DNA of the CDR3: TGTGCCAGCAGTGAAGACGAAACCCGGGACACTGAAGCTTTCTTT.

J is TRBJ1-5 and V is TRBV27; possible D gene TRBD1, 6 bases. The CDR3 length is 13 residues. Germline values: CDR1 MNHEY, CDR2 SMNVEV (reference sequence). V lost 6 bases and J 5 bases, leaving 11 bases between the germline ends. CDR3 amino acids: CASRQGLYQPQHF. For the CDR3, the DNA is TGTGCCAGCAGGCAGGGGCTCTATCAGCCCCAGCATTTT.

The CDR3 nucleotides read TGTGCCAGCAGAGTCGATGACACAGGGATTTCACCCCTCCACTTT. Its protein product is CASRVDDTGISPLHF. V is TRBV6-6 and J is TRBJ1-6, with D maybe TRBD1 (6 bases). Germline-derived CDR1 and CDR2 are MNHNY and SVGAGI (reference sequence). Trimming removed 6 bases at V and 9 bases at J, with 18 bases between. This CDR3 is built from 15 residues.

This clone appeared a single time. The junction and the germline gene differ at one end; a read error may be behind it. The chain links TRBV7-2 to TRBJ1-1, with 7 bases identical to TRBD1. The germline V gene has CDR1 SGHTA and CDR2 FQGNSA. The CDR3 sequence is 13 residues long. CDR3 in amino acids: CASGDRVGTGAFF. In DNA, the CDR3 is TGTGCCAGCGGCGACAGGGTCGGGACTGGAGCTTTCTTT.

The V gene is TRBV2, the J gene TRBJ2-1; 10 bases agree with TRBD2. In germline, CDR1 is SNHLY, CDR2 FYNNEI. J lost 9 bases, V lost 1 base, and 9 bases had no gene match. The CDR3 runs 16 residues. Here the CDR3 reads CASSEDSAGGHVEQFF. As DNA, the CDR3 is TGTGCCAGCAGTGAAGACTCAGCGGGGGGGCATGTTGAGCAGTTCTTC. Full variable domain (remainder filled in from reference TRBV2 and TRBJ2-1): EPEVTQTPSHQVTQMGQEVILRCVPISNHLYFYWYRQILGQKVEFLVSFYNNEISEKSEIFDDQFSVERPDGSNFTLKIRSTKLEDSAMYFCASSEDSAGGHVEQFFGPGTRLTVL.

This clone was detected only a few times. The CDR3 DNA reads TGTGCCAGCAGCACCACAGAGAGCTCCTACGAGCAGTACTTC. It codes for CASSTTESSYEQYF. The chain uses TRBV11-2 and TRBJ2-7; the D is unclear. The CDR3 covers 14 residues. Germline V gene sequence: CDR1 SGHAT, CDR2 FQNNGV. V was trimmed by 5 bases and J by 0 bases, leaving 11 bases between them.

V is TRBV7-2 and J is TRBJ1-1; 8 bases map to TRBD1. V was pared by 5 bases and J by 4 bases, with 6 bases of the junction left unmatched. CDR3 length: 14 amino acids. Germline V gene data show CDR1 as SGHTA and CDR2 as FQGNSA. CDR3 DNA sequence: TGTGCCAGCAGCCGGACAGGGTGGAGCACTGAAGCTTTCTTT. Translation: CASSRTGWSTEAFF.

This clone was seen only once. J is TRBJ1-5 and V is TRBV25-1; D unresolved. CDR1 is MGHDK, CDR2 SYGVNS, per germline. Trimming shortened V by 2 bases and J by 4 bases, and 9 bases separated the two germline ends. CDR3 length: 14 residues. CDR3 residues: CASSERWGNQPQHF. The CDR3 DNA reads as TGTGCCAGCAGTGAAAGGTGGGGAAATCAGCCCCAGCATTTT.

This chain joins TRBV6-1 and TRBJ2-2, with 9 bases identical to TRBD2. The CDR3 is 15 amino acids. V shed 10 bases, J shed 2 bases, and the junction held 8 bases outside the gene matches. Germline-derived CDR1 and CDR2 are MNHNS and SASEGT. The CDR3 loop reads CATWTSDYNTGELFF. CDR3 in DNA: TGTGCCACCTGGACTAGCGACTACAACACCGGGGAGCTGTTTTTT.

V and J are TRBV28 and TRBJ1-2, with TRBD1 as a possible D gene (5 bases). This CDR3 is built from 12 residues. CDR1 is MDHEN and CDR2 is SYDVKM in the germline V gene. The ends were cut back, 6 bases at V and 4 bases at J, with 9 bases in the middle. CDR3 residues: CASSTGGYGYTF. CDR3 bases: TGTGCCAGCAGCACCGGGGGCTATGGCTACACCTTC.

The rearrangement uses TRBV19 and TRBJ1-6, with TRBD1 as a possible D gene (5 bases). CDR3 length: 17 residues. Per the germline V gene, CDR1 is LNHDA and CDR2 is SQIVND (reference sequence). V lost 3 bases to trimming and J lost 0 bases, with 12 bases between them. The CDR3 reads CASSMVGGSSYNSPLHF. The CDR3 DNA reads as TGTGCCAGTAGTATGGTTGGGGGAAGCTCCTATAATTCACCCCTCCACTTT.

CDR3 sequence reads: CASALWGQETQYF. The CDR3 bases are TGTGCCAGCGCCTTATGGGGGCAGGAGACCCAGTACTTC. The V gene is TRBV13, the J gene TRBJ2-5; a weak D match, TRBD1 (6 bases). V lost 8 bases and J 5 bases, leaving 15 bases between the germline ends. CDR1 PRHDT and CDR2 FYEKMQ come from the germline V gene (reference sequence). This CDR3 spans 13 amino acids. Drawing the rest from reference TRBV13 and TRBJ2-5, the complete variable domain is AAGVIQSPRHLIKEKRETATLKCYPIPRHDTVYWYQQGPGQDPQFLISFYEKMQSDKGSIPDRFSAQQFSDYHSELNMSSLELGDSALYFCASALWGQETQYFGPGTRLLVL.

This clone was seen only a few times. The chain couples TRBV29-1 to TRBJ1-5; D might be TRBD1 (5 bases). Germline V gene data show CDR1 as SQVTM and CDR2 as ANQGSEA. V was pared by 4 bases and J by 3 bases, with 13 bases between. The CDR3 loop spans 14 amino acids. The CDR3 coding sequence is TGCAGCGTTGCGGGGGTAGGGCCCAATCAGCCCCAGCATTTT. Protein sequence: CSVAGVGPNQPQHF.